The sequence of this T cell receptor beta chain was determined in a study of tumor and adjacent non-tumor tissue in lung cancer. The overall study: Patients were aged about 31 to 85, 10 men and about 5 women, stage I to III. Study-wide results and caveats: Normal lung showed higher cumulative top 100 clone frequency than tumor.

The CDR3 runs to 14 residues. From germline, CDR1 is SGHAT and CDR2 FQNNGV. With respect to this clonotype: The antigen is not known. One junction end disagrees with the germline gene, perhaps due to a read error.

Three rounds of nested PCR, following a modified ARM-PCR protocol, produced the TCRbeta library. TCRdb called the multiplex PCR reads again in MiXCR, with one record for every CDR3 protein. The data contain approximately 130,000 distinct CDR3 sequences, about 66% of them singletons. The template was RNA from unsorted bulk tissue. Chemotherapy-naive patients with new lung cancer underwent thoracic surgery in China, August–late 2014. This receptor was identified in a man aged 25 to 45 with non-small cell lung cancer. The sample taken for sequencing was lung tumor tissue. This chain links TRBV11-2 with TRBJ1-2; a possible D gene is TRBD1 (5 bases). The CDR3 loop reads CVSSPWAGPNCYIF. The CDR3 DNA sequence: TGTGTCAGCAGCCCATGGGCGGGGCCGAACTGCTACATCTTC.